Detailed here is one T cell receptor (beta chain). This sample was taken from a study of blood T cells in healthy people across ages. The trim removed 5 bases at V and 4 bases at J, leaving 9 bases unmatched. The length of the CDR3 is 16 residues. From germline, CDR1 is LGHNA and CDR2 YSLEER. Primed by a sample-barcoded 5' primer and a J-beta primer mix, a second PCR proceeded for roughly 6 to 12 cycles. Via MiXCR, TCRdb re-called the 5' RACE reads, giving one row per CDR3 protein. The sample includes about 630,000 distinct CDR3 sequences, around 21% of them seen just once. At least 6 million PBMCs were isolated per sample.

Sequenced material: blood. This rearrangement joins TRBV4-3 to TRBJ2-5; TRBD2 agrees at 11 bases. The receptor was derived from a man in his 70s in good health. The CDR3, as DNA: TGCGCCAGCAGCTCCGGGGGACTAGCGGTAGGAGAGACCCAGTACTTC. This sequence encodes CASSSGGLAVGETQYF.